The T cell receptor beta chain under discussion was sequenced for a study of T cell responses to AZD1222 COVID-19 vaccine. Study background: Pooled together were second doses at about 4 or about 12 weeks.

TCRdb's table, derived via immunoSEQ multiplex PCR, lists solely in-frame clones and lacks some. This repertoire shows 150,000 to 200,000 clones, over 80% found once; its top ten account for roughly 6%. The germline V and J ends were trimmed by 4 bases and 4 bases, with 5 bases remaining between them. This CDR3 has 11 amino acids. Regarding the study as a whole: No day 14 peak samples; only post-peak repertoires were characterized. The donors showed a predominance of white British ancestry and of females, with possible underestimation of clonal diversity.

On this clone: Its antigen is currently unknown.

This chain links TRBV5-3 with TRBJ1-2; D not certain. TRBV5-3 is an ORF, and what it does is uncertain. The material was peripheral blood, obtained on day 0 of AZD1222 vaccination. This TCR was sampled from an adult in good health. CDR3 amino acids: CARSLRYGYTF. Here the CDR3 DNA reads TGTGCCAGAAGCCTGCGCTATGGCTACACCTTC.